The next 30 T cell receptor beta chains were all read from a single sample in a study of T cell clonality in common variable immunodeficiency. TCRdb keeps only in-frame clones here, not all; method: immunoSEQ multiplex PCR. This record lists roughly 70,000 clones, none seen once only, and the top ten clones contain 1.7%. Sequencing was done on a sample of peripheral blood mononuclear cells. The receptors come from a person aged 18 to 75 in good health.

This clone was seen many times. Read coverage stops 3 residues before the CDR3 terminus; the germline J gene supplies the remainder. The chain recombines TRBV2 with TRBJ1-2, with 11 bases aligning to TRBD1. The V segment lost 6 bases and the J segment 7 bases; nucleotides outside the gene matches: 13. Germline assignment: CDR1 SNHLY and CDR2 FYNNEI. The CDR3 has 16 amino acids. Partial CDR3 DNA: TGTGCCAGCAGGAAGGTCTTGGGGACAGGGGGAGTTGGC. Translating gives CASRKVLGTGGVG. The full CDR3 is CASRKVLGTGGVGYTF.

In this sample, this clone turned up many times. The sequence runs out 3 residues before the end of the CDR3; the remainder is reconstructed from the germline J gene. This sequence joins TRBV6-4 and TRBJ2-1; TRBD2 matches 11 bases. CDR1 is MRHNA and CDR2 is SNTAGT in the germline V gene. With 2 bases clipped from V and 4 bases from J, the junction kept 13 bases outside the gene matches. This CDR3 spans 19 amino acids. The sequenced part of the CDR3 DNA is TGTGCCAGCAGTGACGGCAGGCTAGCGGGGGGCCGACGGTACAATGAG. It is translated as CASSDGRLAGGRRYNE. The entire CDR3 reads CASSDGRLAGGRRYNEQFF.

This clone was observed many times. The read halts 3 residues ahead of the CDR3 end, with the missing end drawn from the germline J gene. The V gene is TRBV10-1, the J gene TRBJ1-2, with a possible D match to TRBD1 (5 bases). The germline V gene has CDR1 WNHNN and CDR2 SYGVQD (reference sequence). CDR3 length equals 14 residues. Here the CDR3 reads CASSESPEGYGYTF. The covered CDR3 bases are TGCGCCAGCAGTGAGTCCCCGGAGGGGTACGGC.

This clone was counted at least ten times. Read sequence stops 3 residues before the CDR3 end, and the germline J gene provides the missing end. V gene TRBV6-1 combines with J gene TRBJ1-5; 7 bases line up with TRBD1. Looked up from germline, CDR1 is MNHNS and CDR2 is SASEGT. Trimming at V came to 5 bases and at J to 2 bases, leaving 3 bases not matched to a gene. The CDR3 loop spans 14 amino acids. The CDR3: CASSQGTGNQPQHF. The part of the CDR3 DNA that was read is TGTGCCAGCAGTCAAGGGACAGGCAATCAGCCC.

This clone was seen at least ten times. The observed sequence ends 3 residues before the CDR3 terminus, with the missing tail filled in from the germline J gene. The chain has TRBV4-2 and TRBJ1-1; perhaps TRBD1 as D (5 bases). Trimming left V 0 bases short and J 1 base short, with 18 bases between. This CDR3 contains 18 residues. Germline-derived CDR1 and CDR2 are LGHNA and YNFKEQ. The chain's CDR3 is CASSQEEAAGQANTEAFF. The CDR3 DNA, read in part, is TGTGCCAGCAGCCAAGAGGAAGCAGCGGGGCAGGCGAACACTGAA.

CDR3 region: CASSPAPGPSSISPLHF. The part of the CDR3 DNA that was read is TGTGCCAGCTCACCAGCTCCAGGGCCCTCGTCCATTTCACCC. This rearrangement joins TRBV18 to TRBJ1-6; possibly TRBD1 for D (5 bases). Read sequence stops 3 residues before the CDR3 end, and the germline J gene provides the missing end. Looked up from germline, CDR1 is KGHSH and CDR2 is LQKENI. The CDR3 contains 17 residues. Trimming shortened V by 2 bases and J by 9 bases, and 20 bases separated the two germline ends.

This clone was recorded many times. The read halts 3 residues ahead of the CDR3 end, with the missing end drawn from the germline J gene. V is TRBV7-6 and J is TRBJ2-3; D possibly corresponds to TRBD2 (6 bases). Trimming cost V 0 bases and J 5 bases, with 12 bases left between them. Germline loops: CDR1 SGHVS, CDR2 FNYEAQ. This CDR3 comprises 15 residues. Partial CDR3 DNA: TGTGCCAGCAGCTTAGCGAGGAGGGTGGAAGATACG. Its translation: CASSLARRVEDT. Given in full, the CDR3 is CASSLARRVEDTQYF.

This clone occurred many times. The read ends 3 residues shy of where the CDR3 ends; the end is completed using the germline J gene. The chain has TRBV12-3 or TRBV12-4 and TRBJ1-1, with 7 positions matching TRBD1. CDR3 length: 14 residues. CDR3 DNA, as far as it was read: TGTGCCAGCAGTCTTCCGACAGGGCTTGTGAAA. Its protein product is CASSLPTGLVK. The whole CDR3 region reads CASSLPTGLVKAFF.

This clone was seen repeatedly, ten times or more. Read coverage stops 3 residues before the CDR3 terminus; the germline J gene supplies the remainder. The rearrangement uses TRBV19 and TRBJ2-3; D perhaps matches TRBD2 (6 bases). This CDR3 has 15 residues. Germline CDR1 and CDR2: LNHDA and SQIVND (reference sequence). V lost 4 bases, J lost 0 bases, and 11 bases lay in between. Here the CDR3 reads CASSTRRGSTDTQYF. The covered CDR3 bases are TGTGCCAGTAGTACCCGGCGGGGTAGCACAGATACG. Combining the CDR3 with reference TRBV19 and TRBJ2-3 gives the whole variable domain DGGITQSPKYLFRKEGQNVTLSCEQNLNHDAMYWYRQDPGQGLRLIYYSQIVNDFQKGDIAEGYSVSREKKESFPLTVTSAQKNPTAFYLCASSTRRGSTDTQYFGPGTRLTVL.

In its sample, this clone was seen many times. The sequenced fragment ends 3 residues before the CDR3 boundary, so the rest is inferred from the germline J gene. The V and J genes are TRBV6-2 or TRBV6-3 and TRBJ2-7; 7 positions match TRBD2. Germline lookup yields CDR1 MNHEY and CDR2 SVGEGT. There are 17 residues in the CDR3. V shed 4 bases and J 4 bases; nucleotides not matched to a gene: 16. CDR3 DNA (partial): TGTGCCAGCAGTTCCTGGGGAGGGCAAGGGGTTGGATACGAG. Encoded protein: CASSSWGGQGVGYE. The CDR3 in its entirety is CASSSWGGQGVGYEQYF.

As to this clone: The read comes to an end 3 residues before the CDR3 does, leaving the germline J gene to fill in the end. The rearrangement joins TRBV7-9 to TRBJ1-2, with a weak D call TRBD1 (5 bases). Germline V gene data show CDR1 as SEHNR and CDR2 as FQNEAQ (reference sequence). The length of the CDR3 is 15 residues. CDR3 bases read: TGTGCCAGCAGCTCGGGACTAGCGGGAACCTACGAC. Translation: CASSSGLAGTYD. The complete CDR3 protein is CASSSGLAGTYDYTF.

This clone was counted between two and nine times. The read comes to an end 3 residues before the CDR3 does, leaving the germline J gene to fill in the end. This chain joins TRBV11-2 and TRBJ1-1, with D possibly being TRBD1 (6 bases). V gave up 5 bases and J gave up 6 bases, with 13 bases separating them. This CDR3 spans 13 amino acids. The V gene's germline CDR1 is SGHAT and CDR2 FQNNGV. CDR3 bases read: TGTGCCAGCAGCAAGTACAGGGTCGCTGAA. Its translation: CASSKYRVAE. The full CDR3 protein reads CASSKYRVAEAFF.

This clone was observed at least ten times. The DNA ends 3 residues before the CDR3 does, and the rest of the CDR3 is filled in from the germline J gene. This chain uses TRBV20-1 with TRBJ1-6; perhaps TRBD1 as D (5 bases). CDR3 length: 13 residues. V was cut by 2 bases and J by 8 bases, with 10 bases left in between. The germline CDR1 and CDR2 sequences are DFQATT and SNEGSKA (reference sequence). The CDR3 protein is CSARHGGYSPLHF. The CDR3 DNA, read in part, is TGCAGTGCTAGACACGGGGGGTATTCACCC.

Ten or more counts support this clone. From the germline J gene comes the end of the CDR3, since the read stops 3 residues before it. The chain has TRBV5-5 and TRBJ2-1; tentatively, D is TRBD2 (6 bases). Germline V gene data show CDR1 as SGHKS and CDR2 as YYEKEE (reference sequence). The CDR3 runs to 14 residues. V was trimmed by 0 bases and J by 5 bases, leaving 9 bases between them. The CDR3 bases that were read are TGTGCCAGCAGCTTGGAGTGGACTAACAATGAG. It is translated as CASSLEWTNNE. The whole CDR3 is CASSLEWTNNEQFF.

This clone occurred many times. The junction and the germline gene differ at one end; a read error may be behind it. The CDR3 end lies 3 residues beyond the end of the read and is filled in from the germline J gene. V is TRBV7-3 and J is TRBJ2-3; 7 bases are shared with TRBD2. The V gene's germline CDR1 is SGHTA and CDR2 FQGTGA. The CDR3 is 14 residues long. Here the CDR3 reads CASSLTGLGDTQYF. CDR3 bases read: TGTGCCAGCAGCCTAACAGGACTAGGAGATACG.

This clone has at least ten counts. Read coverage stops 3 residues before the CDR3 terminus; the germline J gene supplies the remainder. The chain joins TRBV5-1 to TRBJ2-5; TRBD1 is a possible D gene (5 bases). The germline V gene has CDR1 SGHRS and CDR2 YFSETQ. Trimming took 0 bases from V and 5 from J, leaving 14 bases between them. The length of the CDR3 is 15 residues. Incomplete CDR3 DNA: TGCGCCAGCAGCTTGGGACAGTCGATTTTGGAGACC. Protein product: CASSLGQSILET. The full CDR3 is CASSLGQSILETQYF.

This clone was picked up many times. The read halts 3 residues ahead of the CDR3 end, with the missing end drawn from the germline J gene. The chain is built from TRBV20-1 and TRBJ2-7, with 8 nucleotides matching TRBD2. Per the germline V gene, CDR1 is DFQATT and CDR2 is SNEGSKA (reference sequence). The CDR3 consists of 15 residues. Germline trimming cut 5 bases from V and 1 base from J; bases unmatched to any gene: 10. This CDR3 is CSARNPAGESYEQYF. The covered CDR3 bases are TGCAGTGCTCGCAACCCAGCGGGGGAGTCCTACGAG.

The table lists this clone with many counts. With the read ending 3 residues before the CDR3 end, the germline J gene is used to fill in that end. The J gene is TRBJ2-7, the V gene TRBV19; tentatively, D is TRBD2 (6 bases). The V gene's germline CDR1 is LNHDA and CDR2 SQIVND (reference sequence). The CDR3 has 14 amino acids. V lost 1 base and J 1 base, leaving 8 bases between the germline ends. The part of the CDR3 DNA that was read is TGTGCCAGTAGTATAGTCGGGGGATCCTACGAG. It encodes CASSIVGGSYE. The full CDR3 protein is CASSIVGGSYEQYF.

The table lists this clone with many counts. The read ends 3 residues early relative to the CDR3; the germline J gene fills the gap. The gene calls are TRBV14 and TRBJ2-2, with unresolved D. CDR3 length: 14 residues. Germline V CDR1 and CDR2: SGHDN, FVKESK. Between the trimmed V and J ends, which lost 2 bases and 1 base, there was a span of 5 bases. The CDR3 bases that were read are TGTGCCAGCAGCCAATCCGTGAACACCGGGGAG. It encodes CASSQSVNTGE. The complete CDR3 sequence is CASSQSVNTGELFF.

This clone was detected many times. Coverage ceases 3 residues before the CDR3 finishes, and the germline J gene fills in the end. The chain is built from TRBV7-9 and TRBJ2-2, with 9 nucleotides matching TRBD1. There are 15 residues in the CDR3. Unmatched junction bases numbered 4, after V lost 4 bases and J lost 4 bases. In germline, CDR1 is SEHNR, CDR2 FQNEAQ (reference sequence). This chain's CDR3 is CASSSGQGSTGELFF. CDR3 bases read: TGTGCCAGCAGCTCGGGACAGGGTAGCACCGGGGAG. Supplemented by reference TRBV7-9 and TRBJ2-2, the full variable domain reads DTGVSQNPRHKITKRGQNVTFRCDPISEHNRLYWYRQTLGQGPEFLTYFQNEAQLEKSRLLSDRFSAERPKGSFSTLEIQRTEQGDSAMYLCASSSGQGSTGELFFGEGSRLTVL.

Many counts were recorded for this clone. The CDR3 spells CSAEGITEAFF. The sequenced part of the CDR3 DNA is TGCAGCGCCGAGGGGATCACTGAA. The chain has TRBV29-1 and TRBJ1-1; maybe TRBD1 (5 bases). The read stops 3 residues short of the end of the CDR3; the missing end is completed from the germline J gene. Germline-derived CDR1 and CDR2 are SQVTM and ANQGSEA. The V gene lost 7 bases and the J gene lost 4 bases, with 10 bases spanning the gap. CDR3 size: 11 residues.

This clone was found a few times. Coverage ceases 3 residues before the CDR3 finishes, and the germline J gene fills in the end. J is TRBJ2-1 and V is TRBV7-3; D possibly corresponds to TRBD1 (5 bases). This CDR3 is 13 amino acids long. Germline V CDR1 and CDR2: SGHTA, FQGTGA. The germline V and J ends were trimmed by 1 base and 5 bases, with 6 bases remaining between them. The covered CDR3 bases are TGTGCCAGCAGCTTAAACAGGAACAATGAG. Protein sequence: CASSLNRNNE. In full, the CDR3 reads CASSLNRNNEQFF.

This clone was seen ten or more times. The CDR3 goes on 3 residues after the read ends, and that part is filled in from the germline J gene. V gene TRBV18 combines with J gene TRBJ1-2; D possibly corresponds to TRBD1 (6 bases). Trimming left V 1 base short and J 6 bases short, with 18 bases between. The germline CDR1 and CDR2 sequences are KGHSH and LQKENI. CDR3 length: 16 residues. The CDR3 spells CASSPRTGGVIDGYTF. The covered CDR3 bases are TGTGCCAGCTCACCACGAACGGGGGGCGTTATTGATGGC. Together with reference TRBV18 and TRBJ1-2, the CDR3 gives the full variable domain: NAGVMQNPRHLVRRRGQEARLRCSPMKGHSHVYWYRQLPEEGLKFMVYLQKENIIDESGMPKERFSAEFPKEGPSILRIQQVVRGDSAAYFCASSPRTGGVIDGYTFGSGTRLTVV.

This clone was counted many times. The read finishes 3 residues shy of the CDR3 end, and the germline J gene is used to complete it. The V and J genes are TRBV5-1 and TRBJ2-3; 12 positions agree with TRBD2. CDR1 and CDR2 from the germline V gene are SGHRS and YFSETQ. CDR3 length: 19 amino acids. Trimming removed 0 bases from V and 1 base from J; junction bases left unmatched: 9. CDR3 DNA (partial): TGCGCCAGCAGCTTGGCGGCTAGCGGGAGGGGATCGGGCACAGATACG. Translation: CASSLAASGRGSGTDT. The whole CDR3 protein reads CASSLAASGRGSGTDTQYF.

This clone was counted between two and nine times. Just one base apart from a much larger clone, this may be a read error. The sequenced part of the CDR3 DNA is TGTGCCGGCAGTGGAAGGGACAGGAACACTGAA. It codes for CAGSGRDRNTE. The full CDR3 reads CAGSGRDRNTEAFF. The V call is TRBV6-1, the J call TRBJ1-1, with TRBD1 identical over 7 bases. The observed sequence ends 3 residues before the CDR3 terminus, with the missing tail filled in from the germline J gene. Germline V CDR1 and CDR2: MNHNS, SASEGT. This CDR3 contains 14 residues.

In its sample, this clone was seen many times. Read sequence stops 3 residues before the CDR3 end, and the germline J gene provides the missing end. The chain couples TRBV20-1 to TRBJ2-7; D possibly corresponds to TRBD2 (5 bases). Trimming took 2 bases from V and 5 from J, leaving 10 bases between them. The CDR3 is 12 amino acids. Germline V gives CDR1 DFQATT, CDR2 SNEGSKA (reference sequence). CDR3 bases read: TGCAGTGCTAGACCGGGGTCCCACGAG. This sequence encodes CSARPGSHE. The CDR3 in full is CSARPGSHEQYF.

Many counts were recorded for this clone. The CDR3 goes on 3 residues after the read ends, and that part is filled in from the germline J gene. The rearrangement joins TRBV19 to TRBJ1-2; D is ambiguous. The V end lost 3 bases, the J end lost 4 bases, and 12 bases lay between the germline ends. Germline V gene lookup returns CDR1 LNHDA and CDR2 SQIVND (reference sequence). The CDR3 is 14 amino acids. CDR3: CASSIHRVSYGYTF. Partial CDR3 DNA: TGTGCCAGTAGTATTCATCGGGTTTCCTATGGC.

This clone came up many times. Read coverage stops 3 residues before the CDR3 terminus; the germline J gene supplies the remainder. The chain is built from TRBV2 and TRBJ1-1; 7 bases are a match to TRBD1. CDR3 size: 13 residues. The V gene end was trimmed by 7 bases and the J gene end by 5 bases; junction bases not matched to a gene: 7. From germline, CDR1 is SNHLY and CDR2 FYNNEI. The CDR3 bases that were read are TGTGCCAGCAAGCAGGGGGTGGGTACTGAA. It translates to CASKQGVGTE. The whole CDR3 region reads CASKQGVGTEAFF.

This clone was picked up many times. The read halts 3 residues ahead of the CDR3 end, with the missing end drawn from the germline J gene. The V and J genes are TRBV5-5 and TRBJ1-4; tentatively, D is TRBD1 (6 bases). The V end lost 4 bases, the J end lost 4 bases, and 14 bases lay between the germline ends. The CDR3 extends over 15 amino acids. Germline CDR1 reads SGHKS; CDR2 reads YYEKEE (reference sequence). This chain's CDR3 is CASSLRTAFNEKLFF. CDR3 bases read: TGTGCCAGCAGCCTTAGGACAGCCTTTAATGAAAAA.

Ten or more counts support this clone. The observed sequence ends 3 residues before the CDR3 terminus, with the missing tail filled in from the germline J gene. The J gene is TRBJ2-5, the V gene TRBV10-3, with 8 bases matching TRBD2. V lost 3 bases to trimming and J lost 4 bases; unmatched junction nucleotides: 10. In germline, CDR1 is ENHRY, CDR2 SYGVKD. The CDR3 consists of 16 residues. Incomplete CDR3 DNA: TGTGCCATCAGTGACCCATCTCGGGCGGGAGGAGAGACC. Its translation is CAISDPSRAGGET. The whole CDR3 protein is CAISDPSRAGGETQYF.